These T cell receptor beta chains were read from a single sample in a study of molecular identifiers for immune sequencing clone quantification. TCRdb fed the PCR reads into MiXCR, producing one record per CDR3 protein. This table has 65,000 or so distinct CDR3 sequences, 15% to 20% appearing once. Material for sequencing was naive CD8+ T cells from blood, with Jurkat cell RNA spiked in. These receptors were collected from a human donor in good health. Some libraries in this study had Jurkat cell RNA spiked in. CDR3s include the opening cysteine and the closing phenylalanine or tryptophan. Fields, in order: D gene, V gene, J gene, clone size, CDR3 DNA, CDR3 protein. The D gene is left open where the match is weak. A row's size may be missing; if present it is once, few, many or a size class.

TRBD2,TRBV7-2,TRBJ2-7,many,TGTGCCAGTAGTCCGACTAGCGGGAGTTACGAGCAGTACTTC,CASSPTSGSYEQYF
TRBD1,TRBV29-1,TRBJ1-1,many,TGCAGCGTTGAAACCGGGACAGGGGTCAGCATGAACACTGAAGCTTTCTTT,CSVETGTGVSMNTEAFF
-,TRBV9,TRBJ2-3,many,TGTGCCAGCAGCTCGACCCTTACTAGCACAGATACGCAGTATTTT,CASSSTLTSTDTQYF
TRBD1,TRBV5-5,TRBJ1-4,many,TGTGCCAGCAGCCCCATCGGACAGGGATCGACTAATGAAAAACTGTTTTTT,CASSPIGQGSTNEKLFF
-,TRBV27,TRBJ1-5,many,TGTGCCAGCAGTTTGGGGGGGATCGCTCAGCCCCAGCATTTT,CASSLGGIAQPQHF
-,TRBV7-2,TRBJ1-1,-,TGTGCCAGCAGCTTAGTTTTGGTGTCGGACACTGAAGCTTTCTTT,CASSLVLVSDTEAFF
TRBD1,TRBV6-1,TRBJ2-5,-,TGTGCCAGCGACGATCAAGGGGGCGTGGAGACCCAGTACTTC,CASDDQGGVETQYF
-,TRBV7-2,TRBJ2-7,many,TGTGCCAGCAGACCAGACGTCCAAAGCTCCTACGAGCAGTACTTC,CASRPDVQSSYEQYF
TRBD2,TRBV4-3,TRBJ2-1,many,TGCGCCAGCAGCCAAGACGGTAGCGGGAGAGGCGTGGGTGAGCAGTTCTTC,CASSQDGSGRGVGEQFF
TRBD2,TRBV7-9,TRBJ2-3,many,TGTGCCAGCAGCCATGGACTAGCGGGAGGAGGGGGCACAGATACGCAGTATTTT,CASSHGLAGGGGTDTQYF
TRBD2,TRBV12-3/TRBV12-4,TRBJ2-1,-,TGTGCCAGCAGTCGCCGACTAGCTGCCTACAATGAGCAGTTCTTC,CASSRRLAAYNEQFF
-,TRBV20-1,TRBJ2-7,many,TGCAGTGCTGGACGGGAGCAATCCTACGAGCAGTACTTC,CSAGREQSYEQYF
-,TRBV7-6,TRBJ2-3,many,TGTGCCAGCAGCCGTGGGGGGGGGGCGGCAGATACGCAGTATTTT,CASSRGGGAADTQYF
TRBD2,TRBV7-9,TRBJ2-1,many,TGTGCCAGCAGCTCCCCTCGGGGGGGGGAGCAGTTCTTC,CASSSPRGGEQFF
TRBD1,TRBV27,TRBJ1-5,few,TGTGCCAGCAAAAACACCACAGGGGGAGATCAGCCCCAGCATTTT,CASKNTTGGDQPQHF
-,TRBV19,TRBJ1-2,many,TGTGCCACCCGGGGGGGACTCGCAGGGGACTATGGCTACACCTTC,CATRGGLAGDYGYTF
-,TRBV14,TRBJ2-7,many,TGTGCCAGCAGCCAAGACAGGGCCTACGAGCAGTACTTC,CASSQDRAYEQYF
-,TRBV14,TRBJ1-6,many,TGTGCCAGCAGCCAAGACTTTCAGGATTGGGCTTCACCCCTCCACTTT,CASSQDFQDWASPLHF
TRBD2,TRBV20-1,TRBJ2-2,many,TGCAGTGCTTACGACTTAGCGGGAGGGGGCACCGGGGAGCTGTTTTTT,CSAYDLAGGGTGELFF
TRBD1,TRBV4-1,TRBJ2-3,many,TGCGCCAGCAGCCACGGCGGGACAGGGGGCCCAGATACGCAGTATTTT,CASSHGGTGGPDTQYF
TRBD2,TRBV20-1,TRBJ2-3,many,TGCAGTGCCACCCCGACTAGCGGCACAGATACGCAGTATTTT,CSATPTSGTDTQYF
-,TRBV11-2,TRBJ1-1,many,TGTGCCAGCAGATCGGGCACTGAAGCTTTCTTT,CASRSGTEAFF
-,TRBV27,TRBJ2-7,few,TGTGCCAGCAGTTTATCAGGGGTCGGCTACGAGCAGTACTTC,CASSLSGVGYEQYF
TRBD1,TRBV7-8,TRBJ1-4,many,TGTGCCAGCAGCTACAGGGGGCCTCATGAAAAACTGTTTTTT,CASSYRGPHEKLFF
TRBD1,TRBV7-6,TRBJ1-1,many,TGTGCCAGCAGTCCACGACAGGGGGAAGCTTTCTTT,CASSPRQGEAFF
-,TRBV6-1,TRBJ2-1,many,TGTGCCAGCAGTGAAGGTCTAGCGTCCTACAATGAGCAGTTCTTC,CASSEGLASYNEQFF
-,TRBV5-3,TRBJ2-7,-,TGTGCCAGCAGCCCTTTATACGAGCGGTACTTC,CASSPLYERYF
-,TRBV27,TRBJ1-1,many,TGTGCCAGCGGTGAGAGACGTTCGGGTCCACCGGAAGCTTTCTTT,CASGERRSGPPEAFF
TRBD2,TRBV7-9,TRBJ2-2,many,TGTGCCAGCAGCGAAGCGGGAGGGCCAACCGGGGAGCTGTTTTTT,CASSEAGGPTGELFF
-,TRBV20-1,TRBJ2-6,few,TGCAGTGCTAGAGATCAGGGCGGCGGGGCCAACGTCCTGACTTTC,CSARDQGGGANVLTF
TRBD2,TRBV5-1,TRBJ2-5,-,TGCGCCAGCAGCTTCGGACTAGTGGGGGGAGAGACCCAGTACTTC,CASSFGLVGGETQYF
TRBD1,TRBV4-1,TRBJ2-1,many,TGCGCCAGCAGCTGGACAGGTAGCTCCTACAATGAGCAGTTCTTC,CASSWTGSSYNEQFF
-,TRBV6-1,TRBJ1-1,many,TGTGCCAGCAGCAAAAACGTAGGGGATTCCACTGAAGCTTTCTTT,CASSKNVGDSTEAFF
TRBD1,TRBV29-1,TRBJ2-7,many,TGCAGAACAAGAGGTGGTTCGTTGGGACAGGAAACCTACGAGCAGTACTTC,CRTRGGSLGQETYEQYF
-,TRBV28,TRBJ2-3,many,TGTGCCAGCAGTTTATTCCGAGGAACTAGCACAGATACGCAGTATTTT,CASSLFRGTSTDTQYF
TRBD1,TRBV12-3/TRBV12-4,TRBJ1-1,many,TGTGCCAGCAGTCCTACGGGACAGGGCACTGAAGCTTTCTTT,CASSPTGQGTEAFF
TRBD2,TRBV20-1,TRBJ2-3,many,TGCAGTGCGAGGGACGGAACGTCGACTAGCGGGCAGGATACGCAGTATTTT,CSARDGTSTSGQDTQYF
-,TRBV6-5,TRBJ2-5,many,TGTGCCAGCATTCCAATGGGGGGAGAGACCCAGTACTTC,CASIPMGGETQYF
-,TRBV28,TRBJ1-2,many,TGTGCCAGCAGCCCCGGGACATGGGGTTTATATGGCTACACCTTC,CASSPGTWGLYGYTF
TRBD1,TRBV28,TRBJ2-7,-,TGTGCCAGCAGTTTTCACCGTCGGTTGGGACAGTCGGACGAGCAGTACTTC,CASSFHRRLGQSDEQYF
TRBD1,TRBV28,TRBJ1-5,many,TGTGCCAGCAGCCTTGGACAGGGGTACCGTCAGCCCCAGCATTTT,CASSLGQGYRQPQHF
TRBD2,TRBV4-2,TRBJ2-1,-,TGTGCCAGCAGCCAGGGGGAGGGCGATGAGCAGTTCTTC,CASSQGEGDEQFF
TRBD1,TRBV6-2/TRBV6-3,TRBJ1-6,many,TGTGCCAGCAGTTACCCACGGACAGGCTATAATTCACCCCTCCACTTT,CASSYPRTGYNSPLHF
TRBD2,TRBV7-6,TRBJ2-1,-,TGTGCCAGCAGTTTAGCGGGAGGGCACAATGAGCAGTTCTTC,CASSLAGGHNEQFF
-,TRBV6-5,TRBJ2-1,many,TGTGCCAGCAAAGGTTGGGTGAATGAGCAGTTCTTC,CASKGWVNEQFF
TRBD2,TRBV19,TRBJ2-2,few,TGTGCCAGTAGTATAATTGGCGGACTAGCGGGATTCGGGGAGCTGTTTTTT,CASSIIGGLAGFGELFF
-,TRBV29-1,TRBJ1-3,many,TGCAGCGTTGAAGATTGGGAGAGCTCTGGAAACACCATATATTTT,CSVEDWESSGNTIYF
TRBD2,TRBV6-2/TRBV6-3,TRBJ2-2,many,TGTGCCAGCAGTTTCCCCGGGACTAGCGGGAGGAGAATGGCTTTCGGGGAGCTGTTTTTT,CASSFPGTSGRRMAFGELFF
TRBD2,TRBV11-2,TRBJ2-5,few,TGTGCCAGCAGCTTACGGGCGGGAGGGCCTCAAGAGACCCAGTACTTC,CASSLRAGGPQETQYF
TRBD2,TRBV3-1,TRBJ2-1,many,TGTGCCAGCAGCCAAGTTGCCGGGACTAGCGTCTTTAGCTCCTACAATGAGCAGTTCTTC,CASSQVAGTSVFSSYNEQFF
-,TRBV7-9,TRBJ2-1,few,TGTGCCAGCAGCTTAAACTTGGTTGAGCAGTTCTTC,CASSLNLVEQFF
TRBD2,TRBV3-1,TRBJ2-1,many,TGTGCCAGCAGCCAAGAAGGTTGGACTAGCGTATACAATGAGCAGTTCTTC,CASSQEGWTSVYNEQFF
-,TRBV7-9,TRBJ2-3,many,TGTGCCAGCAGCTTAATAGGTGGACTTAGCCGAGATACGCAGTATTTT,CASSLIGGLSRDTQYF
-,TRBV15,TRBJ2-3,many,TGTGCCACCAGCAGAGCATGGTCGGTAGCGGAGGGGGGTATTACAGATACGCAGTATTTT,CATSRAWSVAEGGITDTQYF
-,TRBV4-1,TRBJ2-7,many,TGCGCCAGCAGCCGACGGGACTCCGGTCTTCCTACCTCCTACGAGCAGTACTTC,CASSRRDSGLPTSYEQYF
TRBD1,TRBV13,TRBJ1-1,many,TGTGCCAGCAGCTTAATTCAGGGGGCGCCGGGCACTGAAGCTTTCTTT,CASSLIQGAPGTEAFF
TRBD1,TRBV12-3/TRBV12-4,TRBJ2-7,-,TGTGCCAGCAGCCCACAGGGGGCCCACAGTCGGTGCTTC,CASSPQGAHSRCF
TRBD2,TRBV6-2/TRBV6-3,TRBJ2-2,many,TGTGCCAGCAAGCGGGAGAACACCGGGGAGCTGTTTTTT,CASKRENTGELFF
-,TRBV28,TRBJ1-5,many,TGTGCCAGCAGTTTCGGGACGTTGGGCCAGCCCCAGCATTTT,CASSFGTLGQPQHF